This section outlines one TCR beta chain sequence together with its context. This sample stems from a study of cytomegalovirus exposure and HLA in healthy donors. The CDR3 has 15 amino acids. V lost 2 bases and J lost 5, with 16 bases in between. CDR1 is SGHRS and CDR2 is YFSETQ in the germline V gene. The PCR contained 60 Vbeta and 13 Jbeta primers. Clones were read by immunoSEQ multiplex PCR, and TCRdb kept only the in-frame ones, dropping some. The table has roughly 100,000 clones, about two thirds seen once; the top ten hold 2.5% to 3.5%. The source is a female donor in good health and CMV-seronegative. Sample: PBMCs. The V gene is TRBV5-1, the J gene TRBJ2-5; D gene unclear. CDR3 loop: CASSFFRATGETQYF. The CDR3 DNA reads TGCGCCAGCAGCTTTTTCAGAGCGACTGGTGAGACCCAGTACTTC.